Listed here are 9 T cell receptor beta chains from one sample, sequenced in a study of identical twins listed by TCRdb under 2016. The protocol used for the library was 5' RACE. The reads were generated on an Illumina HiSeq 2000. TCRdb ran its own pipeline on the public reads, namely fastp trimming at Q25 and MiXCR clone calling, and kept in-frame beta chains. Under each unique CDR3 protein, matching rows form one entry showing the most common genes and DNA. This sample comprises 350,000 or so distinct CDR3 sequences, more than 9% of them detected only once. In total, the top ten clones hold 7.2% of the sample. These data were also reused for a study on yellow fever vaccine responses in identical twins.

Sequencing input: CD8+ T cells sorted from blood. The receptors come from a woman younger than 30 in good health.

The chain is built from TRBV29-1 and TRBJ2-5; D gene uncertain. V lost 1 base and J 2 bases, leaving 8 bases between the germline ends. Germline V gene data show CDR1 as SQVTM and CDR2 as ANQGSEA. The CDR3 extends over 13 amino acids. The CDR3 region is CSVEGFGQETQYF. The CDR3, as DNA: TGCAGCGTTGAAGGGTTCGGGCAAGAGACCCAGTACTTC.

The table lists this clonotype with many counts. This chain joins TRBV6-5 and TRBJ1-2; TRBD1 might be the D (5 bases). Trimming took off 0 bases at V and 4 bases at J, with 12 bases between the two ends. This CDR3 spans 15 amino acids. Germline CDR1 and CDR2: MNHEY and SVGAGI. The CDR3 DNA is TGTGCCAGCAGTTACTCGACAGAGGGTATCTATGGCTACACCTTC. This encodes CASSYSTEGIYGYTF.

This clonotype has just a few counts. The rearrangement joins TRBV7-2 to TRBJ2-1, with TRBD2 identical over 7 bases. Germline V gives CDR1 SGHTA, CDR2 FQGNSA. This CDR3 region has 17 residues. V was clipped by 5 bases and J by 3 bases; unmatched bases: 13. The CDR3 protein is CASSPFEAGAYYNEQFF. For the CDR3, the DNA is TGTGCCAGCAGCCCCTTTGAGGCGGGAGCCTACTACAATGAGCAGTTCTTC.

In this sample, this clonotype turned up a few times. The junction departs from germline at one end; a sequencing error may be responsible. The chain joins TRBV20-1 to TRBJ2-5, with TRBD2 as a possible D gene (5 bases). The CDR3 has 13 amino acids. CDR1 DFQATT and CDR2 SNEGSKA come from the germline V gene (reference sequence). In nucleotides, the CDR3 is TGCAGTGCTAGAGGCCGGGGTGAAGAAACCCAGTACTTC. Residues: CSARGRGEETQYF.

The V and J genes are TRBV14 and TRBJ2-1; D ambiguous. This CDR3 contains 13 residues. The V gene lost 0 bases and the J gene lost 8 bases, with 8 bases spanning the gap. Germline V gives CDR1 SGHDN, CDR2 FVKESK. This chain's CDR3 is CASSQDLGDEQFF. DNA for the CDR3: TGTGCCAGCAGCCAAGATTTGGGCGATGAGCAGTTCTTC.

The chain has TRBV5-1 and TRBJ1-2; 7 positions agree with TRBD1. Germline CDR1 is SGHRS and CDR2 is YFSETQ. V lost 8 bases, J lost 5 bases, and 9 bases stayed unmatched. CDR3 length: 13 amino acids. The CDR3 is CASRSGTEYGYTF. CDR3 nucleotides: TGCGCCAGTCGGTCCGGGACAGAGTATGGCTACACCTTC.

The CDR3 DNA is TGTGCCAGCAGTGAAGTGGCAGTAGCTAACTATGGCTACACCTTC. The encoded protein is CASSEVAVANYGYTF. This sequence joins TRBV2 and TRBJ1-2; D not certain. CDR1 and CDR2 from the germline V gene are SNHLY and FYNNEI. V was trimmed by 1 base and J by 0 bases, leaving 9 bases between them. This CDR3 is built from 15 residues.

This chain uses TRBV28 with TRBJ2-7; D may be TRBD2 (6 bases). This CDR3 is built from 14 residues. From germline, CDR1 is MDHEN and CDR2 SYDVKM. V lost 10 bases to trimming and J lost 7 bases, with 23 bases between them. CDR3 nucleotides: TGTGCCACCTCCGGGGGTAGCGCAGGTGATGAGCAGTACTTC. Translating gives CATSGGSAGDEQYF.

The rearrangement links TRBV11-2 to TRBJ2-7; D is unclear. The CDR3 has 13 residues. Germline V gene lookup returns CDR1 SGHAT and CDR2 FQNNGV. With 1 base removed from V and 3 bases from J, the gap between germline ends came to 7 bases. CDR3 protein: CASSLAVNYEQYF. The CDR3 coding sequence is TGTGCCAGCAGCTTAGCGGTAAACTACGAGCAGTACTTC.